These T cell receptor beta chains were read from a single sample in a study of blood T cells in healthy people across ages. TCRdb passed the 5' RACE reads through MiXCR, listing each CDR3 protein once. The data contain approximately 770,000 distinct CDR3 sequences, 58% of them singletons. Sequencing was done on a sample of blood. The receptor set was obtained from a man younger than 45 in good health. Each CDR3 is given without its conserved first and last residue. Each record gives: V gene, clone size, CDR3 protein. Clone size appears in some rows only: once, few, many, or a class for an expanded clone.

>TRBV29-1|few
SVLTSPEGEKLF
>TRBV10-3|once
AIISTGTDTQY
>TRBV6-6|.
ASSREGGGDGYT
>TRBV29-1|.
SAWTAYEQY
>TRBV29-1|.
SVESFFSYNEQF
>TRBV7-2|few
ASSPLRTYEQY
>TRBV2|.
ASRVGIPLH
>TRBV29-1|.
SARPTGSYEQY
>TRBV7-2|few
ASSRGEFPPTDTQY
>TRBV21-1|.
VRRNWAVPTDTQY
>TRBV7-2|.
ASSFDGKDEQF
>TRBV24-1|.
ATSDGHTYEQY
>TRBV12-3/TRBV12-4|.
ASGGYGYT